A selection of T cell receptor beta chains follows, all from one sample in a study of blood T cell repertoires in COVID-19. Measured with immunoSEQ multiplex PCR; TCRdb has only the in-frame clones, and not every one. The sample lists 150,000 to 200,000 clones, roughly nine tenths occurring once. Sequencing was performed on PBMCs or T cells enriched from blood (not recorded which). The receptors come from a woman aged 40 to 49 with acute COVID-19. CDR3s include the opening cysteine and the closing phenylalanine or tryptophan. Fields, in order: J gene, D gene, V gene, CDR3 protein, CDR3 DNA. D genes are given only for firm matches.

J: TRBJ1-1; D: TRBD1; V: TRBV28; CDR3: CASSLLSRGHMNTEAFF; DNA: TGTGCCAGCAGTTTATTGAGCAGGGGGCATATGAACACTGAAGCTTTCTTT
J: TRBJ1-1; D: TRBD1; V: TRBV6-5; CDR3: CASRTGTGGHTEAFF; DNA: TGTGCCAGTAGAACCGGGACAGGGGGTCACACTGAAGCTTTCTTT
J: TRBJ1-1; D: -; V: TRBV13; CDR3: CASSFRWNTEAFF; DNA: TGTGCCAGCAGCTTTCGGTGGAACACTGAAGCTTTCTTT
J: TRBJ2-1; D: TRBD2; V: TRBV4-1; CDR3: CASSQAGGQAYNEQFF; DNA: TGCGCCAGCAGCCAAGCGGGGGGGCAGGCCTACAATGAGCAGTTCTTC
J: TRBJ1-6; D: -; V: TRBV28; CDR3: CASSSNDRFNSPLHF; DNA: TGTGCCAGCAGTTCTAACGACAGGTTTAATTCACCCCTCCACTTT
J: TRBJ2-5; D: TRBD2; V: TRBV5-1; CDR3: CASSLGLAGGTKETQYF; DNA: TGCGCCAGCAGCTTGGGGCTAGCGGGGGGCACCAAAGAGACCCAGTACTTC
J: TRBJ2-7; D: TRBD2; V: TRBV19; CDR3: CASSTLAGGHEQYF; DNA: TGTGCCAGTAGTACGCTAGCGGGGGGTCACGAGCAGTACTTC
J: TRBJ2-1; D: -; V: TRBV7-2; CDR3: CASSPLGHSYNEQFF; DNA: TGTGCCAGCAGCCCCCTGGGACACTCCTACAATGAGCAGTTCTTC
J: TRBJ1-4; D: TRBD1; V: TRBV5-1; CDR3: CASSPGTGRGEKLFF; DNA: TGCGCCAGCAGCCCCGGGACAGGGAGAGGTGAAAAACTGTTTTTT
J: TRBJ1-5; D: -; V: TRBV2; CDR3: CASSDTGRAQPQHF; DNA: TGTGCCAGCAGTGATACAGGGAGGGCTCAGCCCCAGCATTTT